One sample yielded the 31 T cell receptor beta chains listed below, sequenced in a study of vaccination and CD4 T cells after COVID-19. The antigens of these receptors remain unknown. The treatment denotes: approximately nine-day PBMC culture with coronavirus spike peptide pools or control peptides (ViraFEST assay). Once obtained from cultured CD4+ T cells, the DNA was sequenced using the Oncomine TCR Beta short-read assay. One entry per CDR3 protein, called by TCRdb with MiXCR from the PCR reads. The sample includes more than 9,000 distinct CDR3 sequences, 64% of them seen just once. Material for sequencing was CD4+ T cells from blood, cultured in vitro. These receptor sequences come from a human donor who had recovered from COVID-19.

There are a few counts of this clonotype. The rearrangement links TRBV6-2 or TRBV6-3 to TRBJ1-2; tentatively, D is TRBD1 (5 bases). The ends were cut back, 2 bases at V and 9 bases at J, with 13 bases in the middle. CDR3 length: 13 residues. Germline CDR1 reads MNHEY; CDR2 reads SVGEGT. The CDR3, as DNA: TGTGCCAGCAGTTACGAGGGGACCGCTAGCTACACCTTC. As protein: CASSYEGTASYTF.

The chain uses TRBV9 and TRBJ2-3; D perhaps matches TRBD2 (6 bases). Germline-derived CDR1 and CDR2 are SGDLS and YYNGEE. The CDR3 length is 15 residues. V was cut by 0 bases and J by 5 bases, with 13 bases left in between. DNA of the CDR3: TGTGCCAGCAGCGTAGATACGGGGGATGTAGATACGCAGTATTTT. Its translation: CASSVDTGDVDTQYF.

This clonotype turned up a few times. The chain recombines TRBV20-1 with TRBJ1-1; D is perhaps TRBD1 (6 bases). Germline V gene sequence: CDR1 DFQATT, CDR2 SNEGSKA (reference sequence). Trimming took 5 bases from V and 4 from J, leaving 17 bases between them. This CDR3 spans 14 amino acids. CDR3 DNA: TGCAGTGCTTCCTTACAGGGTACGTCCACTGAAGCTTTCTTT. Amino acids: CSASLQGTSTEAFF.

The rearrangement links TRBV12-3 or TRBV12-4 to TRBJ1-2, with D possibly TRBD1 on 5 matching bases. CDR3 length equals 13 residues. Trimming cost V 3 bases and J 8 bases, with 13 bases left between them. CDR3 residues: CASSLGQGGGYTF. CDR3 coding DNA: TGTGCCAGCAGTTTGGGTCAGGGTGGGGGCTACACCTTC.

This clonotype has a single count. The genes are TRBV7-9 and TRBJ1-2; D perhaps matches TRBD1 (6 bases). The CDR3 loop spans 14 amino acids. The germline CDR1 and CDR2 sequences are SEHNR and FQNEAQ (reference sequence). Trimming removed 5 bases from V and 4 bases from J, with 14 bases in between. CDR3 residues: CASSPTGYTYGYTF. The CDR3 bases are TGTGCCAGCAGCCCTACAGGGTATACCTATGGCTACACCTTC.

This chain links TRBV19 with TRBJ1-2, with unresolved D. The CDR3 sequence is 15 residues long. The V gene's germline CDR1 is LNHDA and CDR2 SQIVND (reference sequence). Trimming removed 2 bases at V and 0 bases at J, with 10 bases between. CDR3 in DNA: TGTGCCAGTAGTATATTGGGCGGAGCTAACTATGGCTACACCTTC. Protein product: CASSILGGANYGYTF. The full variable domain, rest sourced from reference TRBV19 and TRBJ1-2, is DGGITQSPKYLFRKEGQNVTLSCEQNLNHDAMYWYRQDPGQGLRLIYYSQIVNDFQKGDIAEGYSVSREKKESFPLTVTSAQKNPTAFYLCASSILGGANYGYTFGSGTRLTVV.

CDR3 in amino acids: CASSENGRSYNEQFF. CDR3 sequence (DNA): TGTGCCAGCAGTGAGAACGGCCGGTCCTACAATGAGCAGTTCTTC. This chain uses TRBV2 with TRBJ2-1; D remains ambiguous. Deletions cut 3 bases from V and 1 base from J, with 10 bases between. This CDR3 has 15 residues. Per the germline V gene, CDR1 is SNHLY and CDR2 is FYNNEI. The variable domain in full, with the rest retrieved from reference TRBV2 and TRBJ2-1, is EPEVTQTPSHQVTQMGQEVILRCVPISNHLYFYWYRQILGQKVEFLVSFYNNEISEKSEIFDDQFSVERPDGSNFTLKIRSTKLEDSAMYFCASSENGRSYNEQFFGPGTRLTVL.

This clonotype was counted between two and nine times. The V gene is TRBV7-9, the J gene TRBJ2-1, with a weak D call TRBD2 (5 bases). CDR1 and CDR2 (germline): SEHNR, FQNEAQ (reference sequence). The germline V and J ends were trimmed by 1 base and 8 bases, with 12 bases remaining between them. CDR3 size: 14 residues. The CDR3 is CASSLVTGNDEQFF. The DNA for the CDR3 is TGTGCCAGCAGCTTAGTTACCGGGAATGATGAGCAGTTCTTC.

The chain links TRBV28 to TRBJ1-3; D unresolved. The CDR3 contains 10 residues. With 11 bases removed from V and 2 bases from J, the gap between germline ends came to 4 bases. The germline V gene encodes CDR1 MDHEN and CDR2 SYDVKM. The CDR3 sequence: CAATGNTIYF. CDR3 coding DNA: TGTGCCGCGACTGGAAACACCATATATTTT.

This clonotype was observed once. The chain couples TRBV30 to TRBJ2-2; 8 nucleotides line up with TRBD1. There are 16 residues in the CDR3. Germline V gives CDR1 GTSNPN, CDR2 SVGIG (reference sequence). V lost 2 bases to trimming and J lost 5 bases; unmatched junction nucleotides: 10. The CDR3: CAWSTTTGVETGELFF. In DNA, the CDR3 is TGTGCCTGGAGTACAACGACAGGGGTGGAGACCGGGGAGCTGTTTTTT.

The CDR3 protein is CSAPAVASTDTQYF. CDR3 in DNA: TGCAGTGCTCCAGCGGTAGCTAGCACAGATACGCAGTATTTT. This sequence joins TRBV20-1 and TRBJ2-3, with D tentatively TRBD2 (5 bases). V lost 5 bases and J 0 bases, leaving 12 bases between the germline ends. CDR3 length: 14 amino acids. In germline, CDR1 is DFQATT, CDR2 SNEGSKA (reference sequence).

The sample holds one count of this clonotype. The gene calls are TRBV19 and TRBJ1-5; D is unclear. In germline, CDR1 is LNHDA, CDR2 SQIVND (reference sequence). The CDR3 sequence is 14 residues long. The ends were cut back, 2 bases at V and 2 bases at J, with 7 bases in the middle. CDR3 region: CASSILAGNQPQHF. Written as DNA, the CDR3 is TGTGCCAGTAGTATATTGGCGGGCAATCAGCCCCAGCATTTT.

The CDR3, as DNA: TGTGCCAGCAGCTTAGCTATCCAGGCGTTGAACACTGAAGCTTTCTTT. It specifies CASSLAIQALNTEAFF. V and J are TRBV7-6 and TRBJ1-1; no definite D call. Trimming stripped 0 bases from V and 0 bases from J, with 11 bases between. The CDR3 consists of 16 residues. From germline, CDR1 is SGHVS and CDR2 FNYEAQ.

In this sample, this clonotype turned up a few times. V usage is TRBV6-1 and J usage is TRBJ1-1, with D possibly matching TRBD1 (6 bases). The V and J ends lost 4 bases and 1 base respectively, with 10 bases between them. This CDR3 is built from 14 residues. Germline V CDR1 and CDR2: MNHNS, SASEGT. CDR3 coding DNA: TGTGCCAGCAGTGTACAGGGAACGAACACTGAAGCTTTCTTT. This translates into CASSVQGTNTEAFF.

This clonotype was seen a few times. The chain links TRBV6-1 to TRBJ2-7, with 11 bases aligning to TRBD2. Trimming took 7 bases from V and 7 from J; bases not matched to a gene: 18. The CDR3 is 17 residues long. The germline gives CDR1 MNHNS, CDR2 SASEGT. The CDR3: CASTHPGLAGGMGEQYF. The CDR3 DNA reads TGTGCCAGCACTCACCCTGGACTAGCGGGTGGGATGGGGGAGCAGTACTTC.

The chain employs TRBV11-2 and TRBJ1-2, with D tentatively TRBD1 (5 bases). V was clipped by 2 bases and J by 2 bases, with 12 bases between them. The CDR3 extends over 15 amino acids. Germline V gives CDR1 SGHAT, CDR2 FQNNGV. The CDR3 sequence is CASSLMTVENYGYTF. CDR3 nucleotides: TGTGCCAGCAGCTTAATGACAGTTGAAAACTATGGCTACACCTTC.

The CDR3: CSAREVRLTSGSTETQYF. In nucleotides, the CDR3 is TGCAGTGCTAGAGAAGTTCGCCTTACTAGCGGGAGTACGGAGACCCAGTACTTC. The V and J genes are TRBV20-1 and TRBJ2-5, with 11 bases aligning to TRBD2. The CDR3 has 18 residues. V was clipped by 0 bases and J by 5 bases; unmatched bases: 14. Germline V gives CDR1 DFQATT, CDR2 SNEGSKA (reference sequence).

The chain has TRBV7-2 and TRBJ2-1, with D perhaps given as TRBD1 or TRBD2 (6 bases each). The length of the CDR3 is 15 residues. Per germline, CDR1 SGHTA and CDR2 FQGNSA. Trimming removed 7 bases at V and 2 bases at J, with 15 bases between. CDR3: CASIPGAGTYNEQFF. The CDR3 bases are TGTGCCAGCATTCCAGGGGCGGGGACCTACAATGAGCAGTTCTTC. Full variable domain (rest looked up from reference TRBV7-2 and TRBJ2-1): GAGVSQSPSNKVTEKGKDVELRCDPISGHTALYWYRQSLGQGLEFLIYFQGNSAPDKSGLPSDRFSAERTGGSVSTLTIQRTQQEDSAVYLCASIPGAGTYNEQFFGPGTRLTVL.

V gene TRBV7-9 combines with J gene TRBJ2-1; a possible D gene is TRBD2 (6 bases). The germline V gene encodes CDR1 SEHNR and CDR2 FQNEAQ (reference sequence). With 8 bases removed from V and 4 bases from J, the gap between germline ends came to 15 bases. This CDR3 is 14 amino acids long. CDR3 bases: TGTGCCAGCGCCCGGAGGGGTCGGTACAATGAGCAGTTCTTC. It specifies CASARRGRYNEQFF.

The chain recombines TRBV7-7 with TRBJ2-5; no firm D call. Germline lookup yields CDR1 SSHAT and CDR2 FNYEAQ (reference sequence). The CDR3 consists of 13 residues. V was clipped by 0 bases and J by 1 base, with 3 bases between them. This CDR3 is CASSLASQETQYF. In DNA, the CDR3 is TGTGCCAGCAGCTTAGCCAGCCAAGAGACCCAGTACTTC.

This clonotype was counted a single time. This chain connects TRBV27 to TRBJ2-7; D might be TRBD1 (6 bases). Trimming left V 6 bases short and J 3 bases short, with 9 bases between. Germline V CDR1 and CDR2: MNHEY, SMNVEV (reference sequence). The CDR3 runs 12 residues. The CDR3 DNA sequence: TGTGCCAGCAGCTGGGGGCTCTACGAGCAGTACTTC. The encoded protein is CASSWGLYEQYF.

The chain carries TRBV11-2 and TRBJ2-1; weak D call: TRBD1 (7 bases). Germline loops: CDR1 SGHAT, CDR2 FQNNGV. The CDR3 spans 15 residues. Trimming left V 4 bases short and J 4 bases short, with 14 bases between. The CDR3 spells CASSSGDSTYNEQFF. The DNA for the CDR3 is TGTGCCAGCAGCTCGGGGGACAGTACGTACAATGAGCAGTTCTTC.

A few counts support this clonotype. The V gene is TRBV24-1, the J gene TRBJ2-1, with 12 bases lining up with TRBD1. V lost 6 bases and J lost 6; bases outside the gene matches: 11. Germline CDR1 and CDR2: KGHDR and SFDVKD. This CDR3 has 17 residues. The CDR3 coding sequence is TGTGCCACCAGTCCCTCCGGGACAGGGGGCGAATTCAATGAGCAGTTCTTC. The encoded protein is CATSPSGTGGEFNEQFF.

This clonotype was found a few times. The CDR3 sequence: CASSYILTGPRSPLHF. The CDR3 nucleotides read TGTGCCAGCAGTTACATCCTGACAGGGCCAAGGTCACCCCTCCACTTT. The rearrangement links TRBV6-5 to TRBJ1-6, with 7 bases that match TRBD1. The J segment lost 10 bases and the V segment lost 2 bases, leaving 11 bases of the junction unmatched. Germline V CDR1 and CDR2: MNHEY, SVGAGI. The CDR3 loop spans 16 amino acids.

V and J are TRBV24-1 and TRBJ1-1; 9 bases are a match to TRBD1. The CDR3 is 16 residues long. The V gene's germline CDR1 is KGHDR and CDR2 SFDVKD. V lost 1 base, J lost 3 bases, and 5 bases stayed unmatched. The CDR3 here is CATSDLRYRGHTEAFF. As DNA, the CDR3 is TGTGCCACCAGTGATTTAAGGTACAGGGGGCACACTGAAGCTTTCTTT.

The genes are TRBV5-5 and TRBJ2-2, with 10 bases that match TRBD2. Germline CDR1 SGHKS, CDR2 YYEKEE (reference sequence). There are 15 residues in the CDR3. V trimming: 3 bases; J trimming: 6 bases; junction bases outside the gene matches: 5. The CDR3 here is CASSWGTSVAGELFF. CDR3 DNA: TGTGCCAGCAGCTGGGGGACTAGCGTAGCCGGGGAGCTGTTTTTT.

In DNA, the CDR3 is TGTGCCAGCAGGGGGACTAGCGGGAGACAGGCCGAGCAGTACTTC. Its protein is CASRGTSGRQAEQYF. This sequence joins TRBV6-1 and TRBJ2-7, with 14 bases that match TRBD2. CDR3 length equals 15 residues. J gave up 6 bases and V 6 bases, and 7 bases lay outside the gene matches. CDR1 and CDR2 (germline): MNHNS, SASEGT.

The chain links TRBV11-2 to TRBJ1-2; TRBD1 is a possible D gene (5 bases). CDR1 is SGHAT, CDR2 FQNNGV, per germline. Trimming took off 5 bases at V and 4 bases at J, with 17 bases between the two ends. The CDR3 spans 15 residues. CDR3 sequence (DNA): TGTGCCAGCAGCCCAGTTTTCGGGGGTGGCTATGGCTACACCTTC. The encoded protein is CASSPVFGGGYGYTF.

The rearrangement joins TRBV7-3 to TRBJ2-3; 12 bases fit TRBD2. Trimming at V came to 2 bases and at J to 2 bases, leaving 2 bases not matched to a gene. The CDR3 is 16 amino acids. Per germline, CDR1 SGHTA and CDR2 FQGTGA. CDR3 DNA: TGTGCCAGCAGCTTAGCTAGCGGGAGGGCCACAGATACGCAGTATTTT. Translated, it gives CASSLASGRATDTQYF.

The chain uses TRBV12-3 or TRBV12-4 and TRBJ1-1; 10 bases agree with TRBD1. The CDR3 sequence is 13 residues long. V was pared by 6 bases and J by 9 bases, with 7 bases of the junction left unmatched. CDR3 amino acids: CASSQRDRGKAFF. The CDR3 DNA is TGTGCCAGCAGCCAACGGGACAGGGGCAAAGCTTTCTTT.

This clonotype was counted only a few times. V gene TRBV11-2 combines with J gene TRBJ2-3; no clear D. The CDR3 has 11 amino acids. V was shortened by 5 bases and J by 3 bases, with 3 bases between the two germline ends. Germline-derived CDR1 and CDR2 are SGHAT and FQNNGV. The CDR3 sequence: CASSRTDTQYF. As DNA, the CDR3 is TGTGCCAGCAGCCGAACAGATACGCAGTATTTT.